This T cell receptor (beta chain) was documented in a study of OX40 agonist ivuxolimab in advanced cancers. Comments on this clone: Its matching antigen is unknown.

The protocol was immunoSEQ multiplex PCR, while the TCRdb copy is restricted to in-frame clones and leaves out a portion. The sample yields 70,000 to 95,000 clones, about 95% seen once. General observations from the study: Nonresponders included some who also had low normalized T-cell clonal expansion. Doses of 0.1 to 3.0 mg/kg were accompanied by clonal expansion of CD4+ and CD8+ blood T cells by week 6.

The CDR3 covers 16 residues. Germline-derived CDR1 and CDR2 are SGHVS and FNYEAQ. Trimming took off 2 bases at V and 2 bases at J, with 13 bases between the two ends. This clonotype originated in an adult with an advanced solid tumor such as melanoma, head and neck, liver or kidney cancer. This sequence joins TRBV7-6 and TRBJ2-1; D gene unclear. The source was CD4+ or CD8+ T cells sorted from blood, collected in a trial of the OX40 agonist ivuxolimab. The CDR3 is CASSLNPPPTYNEQFF. The CDR3 DNA is TGTGCCAGCAGCTTAAATCCTCCTCCTACCTACAATGAGCAGTTCTTC.